Each of the 28 T cell receptor beta chains below was sequenced from the same sample in a study of OX40 agonist ivuxolimab in advanced cancers. The protocol was immunoSEQ multiplex PCR, while the TCRdb copy is restricted to in-frame clones and leaves out a portion. Among more than 70,000 clones, more than 65% were seen once, and the ten largest hold more than 4%. The input for sequencing was CD4+ or CD8+ T cells sorted from blood, taken in a trial of the OX40 agonist ivuxolimab. These receptors were collected from an adult with an advanced solid tumor such as melanoma, head and neck, liver or kidney cancer.

V is TRBV30 and J is TRBJ2-3, with D maybe TRBD2 (5 bases). Germline values: CDR1 GTSNPN, CDR2 SVGIG (reference sequence). The CDR3 covers 12 residues. V lost 0 bases, J lost 7 bases, and 8 bases lay in between. The CDR3 DNA is TGTGCCTGGAGTGTATCGGACTATACGCAGTATTTT. This sequence encodes CAWSVSDYTQYF.

The chain recombines TRBV12-2 with TRBJ1-5. TRBV12-2 is labeled a pseudogene. This CDR3 has 21 residues. The CDR3 DNA is TGTGCAAGTCGCTTCGCGAAGCGGGCCTTCCGATCTGAGTGGAGCAATCAGCCCCAGCATTTT. Translated: CASRFAKRAFRSEWSNQPQHF.

The J gene is TRBJ1-1, the V gene TRBV7-2, with D tentatively TRBD1 (5 bases). The CDR3 runs 12 residues. In germline, CDR1 is SGHTA, CDR2 FQGNSA. Deletions cut 4 bases from V and 10 bases from J, with 13 bases between. The CDR3, as DNA: TGTGCCAGCAGCTCGACGCGGGACGGAGCTTTCTTT. This sequence encodes CASSSTRDGAFF.

The chain links TRBV7-3 to TRBJ2-6, with 8 bases fitting TRBD2. V shed 5 bases and J 1 base; nucleotides not matched to a gene: 7. From germline, CDR1 is SGHTA and CDR2 FQGTGA. This CDR3 region has 17 residues. CDR3 residues: CASSPSGSLSGANVLTF. CDR3 bases: TGTGCCAGCAGCCCAAGCGGGAGCCTTTCTGGGGCCAACGTCCTGACTTTC. Looking up the rest from reference TRBV7-3 and TRBJ2-6 gives the full variable domain: GAGVSQTPSNKVTEKGKYVELRCDPISGHTALYWYRQSLGQGPEFLIYFQGTGAADDSGLPNDRFFAVRPEGSVSTLKIQRTERGDSAVYLCASSPSGSLSGANVLTFGAGSRLTVL.

This chain joins TRBV5-1 and TRBJ1-1; 7 bases agree with TRBD1. The CDR3 length is 13 residues. The germline gives CDR1 SGHRS, CDR2 YFSETQ. J was trimmed by 4 bases and V by 5 bases; bases with no gene match: 5. Written as DNA, the CDR3 is TGCGCCAGCAGAGAACAGGGGTCCACTGAAGCTTTCTTT. Translated, it gives CASREQGSTEAFF. The variable domain in full, with the rest retrieved from reference TRBV5-1 and TRBJ1-1, is KAGVTQTPRYLIKTRGQQVTLSCSPISGHRSVSWYQQTPGQGLQFLFEYFSETQRNKGNFPGRFSGRQFSNSRSEMNVSTLELGDSALYLCASREQGSTEAFFGQGTRLTVV.

The chain recombines TRBV7-9 with TRBJ2-7; the D call may be TRBD1 or TRBD2 (5 bases each). Germline CDR1 SEHNR, CDR2 FQNEAQ (reference sequence). The CDR3 has 15 amino acids. Trimming shortened V by 5 bases and J by 0 bases, and 14 bases separated the two germline ends. CDR3 DNA: TGTGCCAGCAGCGCCGGGACGGGGAGCTCCTACGAGCAGTACTTC. Its translation is CASSAGTGSSYEQYF.

The chain carries TRBV6-5 and TRBJ1-5; the D is unclear. The CDR3 covers 14 residues. Germline V gene data show CDR1 as MNHEY and CDR2 as SVGAGI. V was trimmed by 6 bases and J by 0 bases, leaving 9 bases between them. For the CDR3, the DNA is TGTGCCAGCAGCCGGGGTGGTAGCAATCAGCCCCAGCATTTT. Protein product: CASSRGGSNQPQHF.

This clone was picked up one time. The chain carries TRBV18 and TRBJ2-5; D gene uncertain. V lost 3 bases and J 4 bases, leaving 9 bases between the germline ends. Germline values: CDR1 KGHSH, CDR2 LQKENI. The CDR3 length is 13 residues. The CDR3 protein is CASSPLNGETQYF. CDR3 DNA: TGTGCCAGCTCACCCTTAAACGGAGAGACCCAGTACTTC.

The rearrangement joins TRBV2 to TRBJ1-1; D is perhaps TRBD1 (6 bases). Germline V gene lookup returns CDR1 SNHLY and CDR2 FYNNEI. Trimming took 6 bases from V and 5 from J, leaving 13 bases between them. This CDR3 spans 13 amino acids. The CDR3 DNA is TGTGCCAGCAGCGTACAGGGAGGGACTGAAGCTTTCTTT. Translating it yields CASSVQGGTEAFF. Using reference TRBV2 and TRBJ1-1 for the parts outside the CDR3, the full variable domain is EPEVTQTPSHQVTQMGQEVILRCVPISNHLYFYWYRQILGQKVEFLVSFYNNEISEKSEIFDDQFSVERPDGSNFTLKIRSTKLEDSAMYFCASSVQGGTEAFFGQGTRLTVV.

V usage is TRBV2 and J usage is TRBJ2-1, with D perhaps TRBD2 (5 bases). The CDR3 spans 13 residues. Germline CDR1 reads SNHLY; CDR2 reads FYNNEI. The germline V and J ends were trimmed by 6 bases and 3 bases, with 9 bases remaining between them. The CDR3 loop reads CASRLVDYNEQFF. The CDR3 DNA reads as TGTGCCAGCAGACTAGTGGACTACAATGAGCAGTTCTTC.

The chain recombines TRBV7-2 with TRBJ1-2; D might be TRBD1 (5 bases). The V end lost 3 bases, the J end lost 6 bases, and 11 bases lay between the germline ends. The CDR3 length is 13 residues. Germline assignment: CDR1 SGHTA and CDR2 FQGNSA. The CDR3 nucleotides read TGTGCCAGCAGCTTGGGGGGGACCCATGGCTACACCTTC. Protein: CASSLGGTHGYTF.

The rearrangement links TRBV6-1 to TRBJ1-2; D is ambiguous. Germline CDR1 and CDR2: MNHNS and SASEGT. With 7 bases removed from V and 3 bases from J, the gap between germline ends came to 15 bases. The CDR3 consists of 14 residues. CDR3 protein: CASTPRKEDYGYTF. In DNA form, the CDR3 reads TGTGCCAGCACCCCCAGGAAGGAGGACTATGGCTACACCTTC.

V usage is TRBV7-3 and J usage is TRBJ1-1; no reliable D call. This CDR3 is built from 13 residues. V was pared by 2 bases and J by 1 base, with 5 bases between. Germline CDR1 is SGHTA and CDR2 is FQGTGA. The CDR3 loop reads CASSLQENTEAFF. CDR3 bases: TGTGCCAGCAGCTTACAGGAGAACACTGAAGCTTTCTTT.

This clone was found once. This chain joins TRBV27 and TRBJ2-1, with 12 bases lining up with TRBD2. V lost 6 bases to trimming and J lost 5 bases; unmatched junction nucleotides: 5. This CDR3 spans 15 amino acids. Germline V lookup: CDR1 MNHEY, CDR2 SMNVEV (reference sequence). The CDR3, as DNA: TGTGCCAGCAGCCTAACTAGCGGGGGGAACAATGAGCAGTTCTTC. Translated, it gives CASSLTSGGNNEQFF.

The chain recombines TRBV29-1 with TRBJ2-3; no reliable D call. V lost 7 bases, J lost 2 bases, and 10 bases lay in between. This CDR3 is built from 12 residues. Per the germline V gene, CDR1 is SQVTM and CDR2 is ANQGSEA. The CDR3 here is CSAAPNTDTQYF. CDR3 DNA: TGCAGCGCCGCACCTAACACAGATACGCAGTATTTT.

This clone was found a few times. This rearrangement joins TRBV15 to TRBJ1-6; D unclear. Looked up from germline, CDR1 is LNHNV and CDR2 is YYDKDF (reference sequence). Trimming took 5 bases from V and 7 from J, leaving 6 bases between them. The CDR3 spans 12 residues. This chain's CDR3 is CATSERNSPLHF. CDR3 nucleotides: TGTGCCACCAGCGAGAGGAATTCACCCCTCCACTTT. The entire variable domain, with the rest obtained from reference TRBV15 and TRBJ1-6, is as follows: DAMVIQNPRYQVTQFGKPVTLSCSQTLNHNVMYWYQQKSSQAPKLLFHYYDKDFNNEADTPDNFQSRRPNTSFCFLDIRSPGLGDTAMYLCATSERNSPLHFGNGTRLTVT.

This rearrangement joins TRBV6-6 to TRBJ1-5; 7 bases are a match to TRBD1. Germline CDR1 is MNHNY and CDR2 is SVGAGI (reference sequence). V trimming: 6 bases; J trimming: 2 bases; junction bases outside the gene matches: 4. The CDR3 consists of 14 residues. CDR3 sequence: CASRPTGRNQPQHF. The CDR3, as DNA: TGTGCCAGCAGACCGACAGGGCGCAATCAGCCCCAGCATTTT.

The chain is built from TRBV4-1 and TRBJ2-1, with 10 bases aligning to TRBD2. Germline lookup yields CDR1 MGHRA and CDR2 YSYEKL. The CDR3 sequence is 15 residues long. The J segment lost 9 bases and the V segment lost 3 bases, leaving 8 bases of the junction unmatched. In nucleotides, the CDR3 is TGCGCCAGCAGCCACCTTACTAGCGGGAAAGGTGAGCAGTTCTTC. It codes for CASSHLTSGKGEQFF.

This rearrangement joins TRBV7-9 to TRBJ2-3; 10 nucleotides match TRBD2. Trimming at V came to 3 bases and at J to 7 bases, leaving 4 bases not matched to a gene. Germline values: CDR1 SEHNR, CDR2 FQNEAQ (reference sequence). This CDR3 spans 14 amino acids. The CDR3 protein is CASSFSGGLHTQYF. CDR3 in DNA: TGTGCCAGCAGCTTTAGCGGGGGGCTACATACGCAGTATTTT.

The gene calls are TRBV11-3 and TRBJ2-1, with D tentatively TRBD2 (7 bases). Trimming pared 1 base from V and 8 bases from J, leaving 12 bases between. Germline values: CDR1 SGHNT, CDR2 YENEEA. The CDR3 has 14 residues. In nucleotides, the CDR3 is TGTGCCAGCAGCTTAGCGGCGGGGGCCGATGAGCAGTTCTTC. Translated: CASSLAAGADEQFF.

This clone has just a few counts. J is TRBJ2-7 and V is TRBV5-4, with a weak D call TRBD2 (5 bases). Germline CDR1 reads SGHNT; CDR2 reads YYREEE (reference sequence). V lost 5 bases and J lost 5, with 11 bases in between. The CDR3 totals 12 residues. The CDR3 here is CASSSSTHEQYF. The CDR3, as DNA: TGTGCCAGCAGTTCTAGCACCCACGAGCAGTACTTC.

The V call is TRBV7-9, the J call TRBJ2-2; the match to TRBD2 covers 11 bases. The germline gives CDR1 SEHNR, CDR2 FQNEAQ (reference sequence). CDR3 length: 17 amino acids. V shed 1 base and J 7 bases; nucleotides not matched to a gene: 8. The CDR3 sequence: CASSLGRGLAVDGELFF. The CDR3 coding sequence is TGTGCCAGCAGCTTAGGACGGGGACTAGCGGTTGACGGGGAGCTGTTTTTT.

The rearrangement links TRBV20-1 to TRBJ2-1; the D is unclear. V lost 2 bases and J 10 bases, leaving 6 bases between the germline ends. CDR3 size: 10 residues. Germline CDR1 and CDR2: DFQATT and SNEGSKA (reference sequence). CDR3 sequence reads: CSARTAEQFF. The CDR3 region has the DNA TGCAGTGCTAGAACCGCGGAGCAGTTCTTC.

This clone was observed a few times. The rearrangement uses TRBV4-2 and TRBJ1-3; D not resolved. V was trimmed by 1 base and J by 0 bases, leaving 16 bases between them. The germline V gene encodes CDR1 LGHNA and CDR2 YNFKEQ. CDR3 length equals 18 residues. As DNA, the CDR3 is TGTGCCAGCAGCCAAGTAGATTTCCGTGGCGGCTCTGGAAACACCATATATTTT. Its translation: CASSQVDFRGGSGNTIYF.

In the case of this clone: Germline and junction disagree at one end, which may indicate a read error. V is TRBV7-3 and J is TRBJ2-7; 10 bases agree with TRBD1. This CDR3 contains 19 residues. The germline V gene has CDR1 SGHTA and CDR2 FQGTGA. The CDR3 DNA follows: TGTGCCAGCAGGTTAAAGCGGGACAGGGGACAAGACCTCGCCGGCGAGCAGTACTTC. Protein sequence: CASRLKRDRGQDLAGEQYF.

The gene calls are TRBV5-1 and TRBJ1-5, with D perhaps TRBD1 (5 bases). This CDR3 is built from 13 residues. The germline V gene has CDR1 SGHRS and CDR2 YFSETQ. Trimming removed 4 bases at V and 8 bases at J, with 13 bases between. The CDR3 DNA is TGCGCCAGCAGCCGACGGATAGGGGAGCCCCAGCATTTT. This sequence encodes CASSRRIGEPQHF.

This sequence joins TRBV6-5 and TRBJ1-1, with D maybe TRBD1 (5 bases). The CDR3 contains 15 residues. Germline-derived CDR1 and CDR2 are MNHEY and SVGAGI. V lost 4 bases to trimming and J lost 5 bases, with 17 bases between them. The CDR3 reads CASSLEDRGVTEAFF. As DNA, the CDR3 is TGTGCCAGCAGTTTAGAGGACCGGGGGGTGACTGAAGCTTTCTTT.

This chain uses TRBV6-5 with TRBJ1-2; TRBD1 matches at 10 bases. V was clipped by 7 bases and J by 2 bases; unmatched bases: 7. The CDR3 spans 15 residues. Looked up from germline, CDR1 is MNHEY and CDR2 is SVGAGI. This chain's CDR3 is CASNPTGGANYGYTF. The CDR3 DNA sequence: TGTGCCAGCAACCCGACAGGGGGCGCAAACTATGGCTACACCTTC.